Below are 13 T cell receptor beta chains sequenced from a single sample in a study of blood T cell repertoires in COVID-19. This table comes from immunoSEQ multiplex PCR, and its TCRdb copy is limited to in-frame clones, with some not included. This repertoire shows a few hundred thousand clones, about 90% found once; its top ten account for almost 3%. The sequenced material came from PBMCs or T cells enriched from blood (not recorded which). All receptors derive from a woman younger than 45 who had recovered from COVID-19.

The chain couples TRBV4-2 to TRBJ1-4, with 9 bases matching TRBD1. This CDR3 region has 19 residues. Germline lookup yields CDR1 LGHNA and CDR2 YNFKEQ. The junction had 8 bases not matched to a gene; V was cut back by 0 bases and J by 0 bases. The CDR3 reads CASSQDLGQGWTTNEKLFF. DNA of the CDR3: TGTGCCAGCAGCCAAGACCTAGGACAGGGGTGGACAACTAATGAAAAACTGTTTTTT.

This chain joins TRBV2 and TRBJ2-6; the match to TRBD1 covers 8 bases. The CDR3 spans 19 residues. Germline V gene lookup returns CDR1 SNHLY and CDR2 FYNNEI. Unmatched junction bases numbered 14, after V lost 6 bases and J lost 1 base. The CDR3 loop reads CASRPWTGPTESGANVLTF. DNA for the CDR3: TGTGCCAGCAGGCCCTGGACAGGGCCGACAGAATCTGGGGCCAACGTCCTGACTTTC.

The chain has TRBV30 and TRBJ1-2; 7 nucleotides line up with TRBD1. The length of the CDR3 is 13 residues. Germline CDR1 and CDR2: GTSNPN and SVGIG (reference sequence). V was clipped by 2 bases and J by 5 bases; unmatched bases: 5. The CDR3 sequence: CAWSPGQHYGYTF. CDR3 in DNA: TGTGCCTGGAGTCCGGGACAGCATTATGGCTACACCTTC.

The chain carries TRBV29-1 and TRBJ2-7, with 8 bases fitting TRBD1. This CDR3 has 11 amino acids. The V and J ends lost 7 bases and 5 bases, in that order; junction bases with no gene match: 4. CDR1 is SQVTM, CDR2 ANQGSEA, per germline. The CDR3 region has the DNA TGCAGCGCTTCAGGGGGCCACGAGCAGTACTTC. This encodes CSASGGHEQYF.

The rearrangement joins TRBV5-5 to TRBJ2-7; D not resolved. There are 13 residues in the CDR3. The V and J ends lost 3 bases and 4 bases respectively, with 11 bases between them. Per the germline V gene, CDR1 is SGHKS and CDR2 is YYEKEE (reference sequence). The CDR3: CASSWLVTYEQYF. The CDR3 nucleotides are TGTGCCAGCAGCTGGCTGGTCACATACGAGCAGTACTTC.

This clone has a count of ten or more. This rearrangement joins TRBV5-1 to TRBJ2-2, with D uncertain. Trimming removed 0 bases at V and 2 bases at J, with 8 bases between. Germline CDR1 and CDR2: SGHRS and YFSETQ. CDR3 length equals 15 residues. The CDR3 region has the DNA TGCGCCAGCAGCTTGGACGCCAGAAACACCGGGGAGCTGTTTTTT. Translated, it gives CASSLDARNTGELFF. Full variable domain (outside the CDR3, taken from reference TRBV5-1 and TRBJ2-2): KAGVTQTPRYLIKTRGQQVTLSCSPISGHRSVSWYQQTPGQGLQFLFEYFSETQRNKGNFPGRFSGRQFSNSRSEMNVSTLELGDSALYLCASSLDARNTGELFFGEGSRLTVL.

The chain joins TRBV7-2 to TRBJ2-1, with TRBD2 identical over 8 bases. The CDR3 loop spans 15 amino acids. The germline V gene has CDR1 SGHTA and CDR2 FQGNSA. V lost 2 bases, J lost 3 bases, and 3 bases stayed unmatched. CDR3 sequence: CASSLPGGFYNEQFF. Written as DNA, the CDR3 is TGTGCCAGCAGCTTACCGGGAGGGTTCTACAATGAGCAGTTCTTC.

This rearrangement joins TRBV5-1 to TRBJ1-2; D possibly corresponds to TRBD1 (6 bases). Per the germline V gene, CDR1 is SGHRS and CDR2 is YFSETQ. This CDR3 comprises 12 residues. Trimming took off 8 bases at V and 8 bases at J, with 16 bases between the two ends. The CDR3 sequence: CASTADQGGYTF. For the CDR3, the DNA is TGCGCCAGTACCGCGGACCAGGGGGGCTACACCTTC. The variable domain in full, completed from reference TRBV5-1 and TRBJ1-2, reads KAGVTQTPRYLIKTRGQQVTLSCSPISGHRSVSWYQQTPGQGLQFLFEYFSETQRNKGNFPGRFSGRQFSNSRSEMNVSTLELGDSALYLCASTADQGGYTFGSGTRLTVV.

The genes are TRBV10-3 and TRBJ2-2; 10 bases are shared with TRBD2. The CDR3 has 15 residues. Germline CDR1 ENHRY, CDR2 SYGVKD. The ends lost 4 bases at V and 7 bases at J; junction bases unmatched: 6. CDR3 loop: CAISASGRDNGELFF. CDR3 nucleotide sequence: TGTGCCATCAGTGCTAGCGGGAGAGACAACGGGGAGCTGTTTTTT.

This CDR3 reads CASSAGLAGGRDTQYF. CDR3 DNA sequence: TGTGCCAGCAGTGCAGGACTAGCGGGGGGCAGAGATACGCAGTATTTT. This chain uses TRBV2 with TRBJ2-3, with 14 bases aligning to TRBD2. The length of the CDR3 is 16 residues. Per germline, CDR1 SNHLY and CDR2 FYNNEI. V was pared by 4 bases and J by 5 bases, with 5 bases of the junction left unmatched.

The gene calls are TRBV6-5 and TRBJ2-7, with D possibly TRBD1 on 5 matching bases. Per germline, CDR1 MNHEY and CDR2 SVGAGI. The CDR3 spans 14 residues. V shed 5 bases and J shed 5 bases, with 16 bases lying between them. CDR3 nucleotides: TGTGCCAGCAGTCCTACAACGACAGTCCACGAGCAGTACTTC. It encodes CASSPTTTVHEQYF.

V gene TRBV9 combines with J gene TRBJ2-2; TRBD2 aligns across 9 bases. Trimming took 0 bases from V and 4 from J; bases not matched to a gene: 7. The CDR3 totals 17 residues. CDR1 and CDR2 from the germline V gene are SGDLS and YYNGEE. The CDR3 DNA reads as TGTGCCAGCAGCGTAGCTAGTCTAGCGGGGACCACCGGGGAGCTGTTTTTT. This sequence encodes CASSVASLAGTTGELFF.

Remarks on this clone: One end of the junction is discordant with germline, which a read error may explain. The V and J genes are TRBV18 and TRBJ2-7; 9 bases match TRBD1. The V gene's germline CDR1 is KGHSH and CDR2 LQKENI. This CDR3 is 15 amino acids long. CDR3 nucleotides: TGTGCCAGCTCTCCACCGGGACAGGGCGGCCTCGAGCAGTACTTC. The encoded protein is CASSPPGQGGLEQYF.